This T cell receptor beta chain was observed in a study of patients and donors after allogeneic stem cell transplantation. TCRdb redid the calling of the RT-PCR reads with MiXCR, one entry per CDR3 protein. This sample has fewer than 500,000 distinct CDR3 sequences, with approximately 16% found just once. Trimming left V 6 bases short and J 12 bases short, with 18 bases between. Germline CDR1 is MNHEY and CDR2 is SVGEGT. CDR3 length: 13 residues. This clonotype was sampled from a human donor who was either an allogeneic HSCT recipient or a stem cell or donor lymphocyte infusion donor (not recorded which). It is not recorded whose cells these are; they may come from a transplant donor. The sample was blood, either unsorted or a sorted T cell fraction (not recorded which). V is TRBV6-2 or TRBV6-3 and J is TRBJ2-1; D not certain. CDR3 amino acids: CASSSSRDSPQFF. The CDR3 DNA reads as TGTGCCAGCAGCTCATCCCGAGATAGTCCGCAGTTCTTC.